The sequence of this TCR beta chain was determined in a study of cytotoxic CD8 clonotypes in ibrutinib-treated CLL. Regarding this clone: Its antigen is currently unknown.

Study-wide results and limits: Collection times varied between progressing and sustained-remission patients.

V was pared by 4 bases and J by 1 base, with 12 bases of the junction left unmatched. Per the germline V gene, CDR1 is SEHNR and CDR2 is FQNEAQ (reference sequence). This CDR3 spans 17 amino acids. TCRdb keeps only in-frame clones here, not all; method: immunoSEQ multiplex PCR. Among about 58,000 clones listed, approximately 71% were seen once. This TCR came from a human donor with chronic lymphocytic leukemia. Sequences were derived from PBMCs, sampled after 12 months of ibrutinib treatment. This chain uses TRBV7-9 with TRBJ2-7; 8 bases map to TRBD1. Here the CDR3 reads CASSSGTGRILSYEQYF. The CDR3 DNA reads as TGTGCCAGCAGCTCCGGGACAGGCCGCATCCTATCCTACGAGCAGTACTTC.